The following is a T cell receptor (beta chain) sequence with its context. What it binds is not known. Clones were read by immunoSEQ multiplex PCR, and TCRdb kept only the in-frame ones, dropping some. The sample yields about 55,000 clones, around 80% seen once. The data originate from a study of radiotherapy plus CTLA-4 blockade in lung cancer. Turning to the study itself: Among enrolled patients, over 15% responded and about 30% achieved disease control. The study, taken as a whole, reports: Alongside interferon-beta, early blood T cell clone dynamics were reportedly the best predictor of response. TCR clones from tumors expanded in blood after radiotherapy plus ipilimumab.

From germline, CDR1 is LGHNA and CDR2 YSLEER. CDR3 length: 14 residues. Trimming shortened V by 4 bases and J by 9 bases, and 16 bases separated the two germline ends. The chain has TRBV4-3 and TRBJ2-1; tentative D call: TRBD2 (5 bases). The sample here was peripheral blood, taken from a patient treated with radiotherapy plus ipilimumab. The TCR sequence derives from a human donor with non-small cell lung cancer whose response to radiotherapy plus ipilimumab could not be evaluated. The CDR3 nucleotides are TGCGCCAGCAGCCTCCTAGGGCGGGTTCCTGAGCAGTTCTTC. It encodes CASSLLGRVPEQFF.